The sequence of this TCR beta chain was determined in a study of control samples from healthy donors and cancer patients. Method: immunoSEQ multiplex PCR; TCRdb's copy keeps in-frame clones and lacks some. The sample gives some 76,000 clones, roughly 90% of which show up once; roughly a tenth is in the top ten. Germline V gene lookup returns CDR1 SGHDT and CDR2 YYEEEE. The CDR3 loop spans 12 amino acids. Trimming cost V 4 bases and J 8 bases, with 12 bases left between them. Sequencing was performed on PBMCs. The chain couples TRBV5-6 to TRBJ1-2; D remains unclear. The TCR sequence derives from a woman in her forties or fifties with colorectal cancer. The CDR3 sequence: CASSDTSYGYTF. CDR3 nucleotides: TGTGCCAGCAGCGACACAAGCTACGGCTACACCTTC.